Below are 23 T cell receptor beta chains sequenced from a single sample in a study of blood T cell repertoires in COVID-19. Some clones are missing from TCRdb's copy, which holds only in-frame ones; the method was immunoSEQ multiplex PCR. The sample carries about 180,000 clones, 80% to 85% recorded once. Material for sequencing was peripheral blood. Receptors were obtained from a woman aged 80 or over with COVID-19, enrolled during active disease.

The chain carries TRBV20-1 and TRBJ1-3; tentatively, D is TRBD1 (5 bases). CDR1 DFQATT and CDR2 SNEGSKA come from the germline V gene (reference sequence). The CDR3 totals 13 residues. V was clipped by 3 bases and J by 5 bases, with 11 bases between them. This CDR3 is CSASIAGRNTIYF. As DNA, the CDR3 is TGCAGTGCTAGTATAGCAGGGAGAAACACCATATATTTT.

The chain uses TRBV6-5 and TRBJ1-6; D is perhaps TRBD1 (5 bases). The CDR3 covers 13 residues. CDR1 is MNHEY and CDR2 is SVGAGI in the germline V gene. The germline V and J ends were trimmed by 0 bases and 14 bases, with 11 bases remaining between them. CDR3 region: CASSYSDNRALHF. In DNA form, the CDR3 reads TGTGCCAGCAGTTACTCGGACAATCGGGCCCTCCACTTT.

The chain joins TRBV4-1 to TRBJ2-7, with 10 bases fitting TRBD1. The V gene's germline CDR1 is MGHRA and CDR2 YSYEKL. The length of the CDR3 is 15 residues. Trimming at V came to 5 bases and at J to 7 bases, leaving 11 bases not matched to a gene. In DNA form, the CDR3 reads TGCGCCAGCAGCGCAAGACAGGGGGCGACGAAAGAGCAGTACTTC. Translating gives CASSARQGATKEQYF.

The J gene is TRBJ2-5, the V gene TRBV19; 10 bases line up with TRBD2. This CDR3 region has 17 residues. Germline loops: CDR1 LNHDA, CDR2 SQIVND (reference sequence). The V and J ends lost 1 base and 2 bases, in that order; junction bases with no gene match: 7. As DNA, the CDR3 is TGTGCCAGTAGTATAGTTAGGGCTAGCGGGGGACAAGAGACCCAGTACTTC. It is translated as CASSIVRASGGQETQYF.

The rearrangement joins TRBV6-2 or TRBV6-3 to TRBJ1-6; D might be TRBD1 (5 bases). Germline V gene data show CDR1 as MNHEY and CDR2 as SVGEGT. CDR3 size: 14 residues. With 2 bases removed from V and 10 bases from J, the gap between germline ends came to 12 bases. CDR3 DNA: TGTGCCAGCAGTTACGGATCGCAGGGCTCACCCCTCCACTTT. This translates into CASSYGSQGSPLHF.

The rearrangement joins TRBV27 to TRBJ1-1, with D possibly matching TRBD1 (6 bases). Trimming removed 6 bases from V and 0 bases from J, with 8 bases in between. There are 13 residues in the CDR3. Looked up from germline, CDR1 is MNHEY and CDR2 is SMNVEV (reference sequence). CDR3 residues: CASSWTVNTEAFF. Written as DNA, the CDR3 is TGTGCCAGCAGCTGGACAGTGAACACTGAAGCTTTCTTT.

The rearrangement links TRBV27 to TRBJ1-1; D uncertain. Germline CDR1 MNHEY, CDR2 SMNVEV (reference sequence). The CDR3 sequence is 16 residues long. Trimming removed 4 bases from V and 0 bases from J, with 15 bases in between. CDR3 coding DNA: TGTGCCAGCAGTTCCCTTTATCGCGCATTGAACACTGAAGCTTTCTTT. Residues: CASSSLYRALNTEAFF.

The chain recombines TRBV9 with TRBJ2-2; 8 bases are a match to TRBD1. V was clipped by 0 bases and J by 0 bases; unmatched bases: 10. This CDR3 comprises 19 residues. From germline, CDR1 is SGDLS and CDR2 YYNGEE. The CDR3 nucleotides read TGTGCCAGCAGCGTAGACTGGGCGACAGGGGTACCGAACACCGGGGAGCTGTTTTTT. Translation gives CASSVDWATGVPNTGELFF.

The chain employs TRBV29-1 and TRBJ2-5; 8 bases map to TRBD2. V trimming: 6 bases; J trimming: 5 bases; junction bases outside the gene matches: 8. The germline V gene encodes CDR1 SQVTM and CDR2 ANQGSEA. The CDR3 is made up of 13 amino acids. The CDR3 sequence: CSVPGRGGETQYF. CDR3 nucleotides: TGCAGCGTCCCCGGGAGGGGAGGGGAGACCCAGTACTTC.

This clone was observed once. This chain joins TRBV2 and TRBJ1-2; 8 nucleotides match TRBD1. Germline assignment: CDR1 SNHLY and CDR2 FYNNEI. The CDR3 spans 15 residues. V shed 4 bases, J shed 7 bases, and the junction held 11 bases outside the gene matches. CDR3 residues: CASSGDRSLDGGYTF. DNA of the CDR3: TGTGCCAGCAGTGGGGACAGGAGCCTCGACGGTGGCTACACCTTC.

The genes are TRBV5-1 and TRBJ2-7; the D gene is possibly TRBD1 (6 bases). Germline CDR1 and CDR2: SGHRS and YFSETQ. V was trimmed by 4 bases and J by 2 bases, leaving 13 bases between them. This CDR3 comprises 14 residues. CDR3 sequence: CASSPGRTAYEQYF. Written as DNA, the CDR3 is TGCGCCAGCAGCCCGGGACGGACAGCCTACGAGCAGTACTTC.

Many counts were recorded for this clone. The CDR3 region is CASSYGQDRSTNEKLFF. In DNA, the CDR3 is TGTGCCAGCAGTTATGGACAGGACCGCTCAACTAATGAAAAACTGTTTTTT. The chain joins TRBV5-4 to TRBJ1-4; 7 bases are shared with TRBD1. This CDR3 contains 17 residues. V dropped 5 bases and J dropped 0; count of bases not matched to a gene: 10. Germline V gene data show CDR1 as SGHNT and CDR2 as YYREEE (reference sequence).

This clone has just one count. The chain combines TRBV2 with TRBJ2-1; D possibly corresponds to TRBD2 (6 bases). CDR3 length: 15 residues. V was pared by 10 bases and J by 0 bases, with 16 bases between. The V gene's germline CDR1 is SNHLY and CDR2 FYNNEI. The CDR3 loop is CATGGAASSYNEQFF. CDR3 sequence (DNA): TGTGCCACCGGGGGAGCGGCAAGCTCCTACAATGAGCAGTTCTTC.

This clone has ten or more counts. The CDR3 sequence is CAISARGDGDEQFF. The DNA for the CDR3 is TGTGCCATCAGTGCCAGGGGCGACGGGGATGAGCAGTTCTTC. This chain joins TRBV10-3 and TRBJ2-1; weak D call: TRBD1 (6 bases). CDR3 length: 14 amino acids. Germline CDR1 ENHRY, CDR2 SYGVKD. Trimming removed 4 bases at V and 8 bases at J, with 15 bases between.

The chain recombines TRBV27 with TRBJ2-1, with 10 bases aligning to TRBD2. The trim removed 3 bases at V and 0 bases at J, leaving 5 bases unmatched. Germline values: CDR1 MNHEY, CDR2 SMNVEV (reference sequence). The CDR3 runs 17 residues. The CDR3, as DNA: TGTGCCAGCAGTTTTCAGGCTAGCGGGGGCTCCTACAATGAGCAGTTCTTC. This gives the protein CASSFQASGGSYNEQFF.

CDR3 sequence reads: CASSQGLSRQYF. The CDR3 nucleotides read TGTGCCAGCAGCCAAGGGCTCTCTCGGCAGTACTTC. J is TRBJ2-7 and V is TRBV14, with unresolved D. The length of the CDR3 is 12 residues. V lost 1 base and J lost 9, with 10 bases in between. Germline V gene sequence: CDR1 SGHDN, CDR2 FVKESK. The whole variable domain, remainder taken from reference TRBV14 and TRBJ2-7, is EAGVTQFPSHSVIEKGQTVTLRCDPISGHDNLYWYRRVMGKEIKFLLHFVKESKQDESGMPNNRFLAERTGGTYSTLKVQPAELEDSGVYFCASSQGLSRQYFGPGTRLTVT.

The chain links TRBV24-1 to TRBJ2-2; possibly TRBD1 for D (5 bases). Germline V CDR1 and CDR2: KGHDR, SFDVKD. The CDR3 sequence is 18 residues long. The ends were cut back, 3 bases at V and 0 bases at J, with 16 bases in the middle. CDR3 amino acids: CATSDPGRDSANTGELFF. The CDR3 bases are TGTGCCACCAGTGATCCAGGGCGAGACAGTGCGAACACCGGGGAGCTGTTTTTT.

The chain employs TRBV9 and TRBJ2-7, with TRBD2 matching over 13 bases. Looked up from germline, CDR1 is SGDLS and CDR2 is YYNGEE. The CDR3 contains 18 residues. V was pared by 4 bases and J by 6 bases, with 16 bases of the junction left unmatched. CDR3 bases: TGTGCCAGCAGCCCGCGAGGGGGCGGGACTAGCGGGACTGCCGAGCAGTACTTC. This gives the protein CASSPRGGGTSGTAEQYF.

V gene TRBV19 combines with J gene TRBJ2-1; 7 bases line up with TRBD2. The CDR3 runs 15 residues. Germline CDR1 LNHDA, CDR2 SQIVND (reference sequence). V lost 3 bases, J lost 0 bases, and 2 bases stayed unmatched. The CDR3 region is CASSIRGDSYNEQFF. CDR3 in DNA: TGTGCCAGTAGTATTCGGGGGGACTCCTACAATGAGCAGTTCTTC.

The V gene is TRBV9, the J gene TRBJ2-1, with 7 nucleotides matching TRBD2. The V gene end was trimmed by 0 bases and the J gene end by 4 bases; junction bases not matched to a gene: 4. The germline CDR1 and CDR2 sequences are SGDLS and YYNGEE. This CDR3 has 15 amino acids. CDR3 bases: TGTGCCAGCAGCGTAGCTGGGGGGGGTTACAATGAGCAGTTCTTC. Translating it yields CASSVAGGGYNEQFF.

This rearrangement joins TRBV7-9 to TRBJ1-4; D remains unclear. The CDR3 is 17 residues long. Germline V gene sequence: CDR1 SEHNR, CDR2 FQNEAQ (reference sequence). Trimming removed 4 bases at V and 5 bases at J, with 20 bases between. CDR3 coding DNA: TGTGCCAGCAGCTCTCAGCTAACAGTAAAGCTGAATGAAAAACTGTTTTTT. Its translation is CASSSQLTVKLNEKLFF.

The chain recombines TRBV30 with TRBJ1-6, with D perhaps matching TRBD1 (5 bases). Germline CDR1 GTSNPN, CDR2 SVGIG (reference sequence). The CDR3 covers 13 residues. V lost 3 bases and J lost 8, with 11 bases in between. The DNA of the CDR3 is TGTGCCTGGAGCACAGGACGATATTCACCCCTCCACTTT. Translated: CAWSTGRYSPLHF.

CDR3 in amino acids: CASSFLAGRHNEQFF. The CDR3 bases are TGTGCCAGCAGCTTTTTGGCGGGGAGACACAATGAGCAGTTCTTC. V and J are TRBV7-3 and TRBJ2-1, with D possibly being TRBD2 (6 bases). This CDR3 has 15 amino acids. V lost 3 bases, J lost 5 bases, and 14 bases lay in between. CDR1 is SGHTA, CDR2 FQGTGA, per germline.